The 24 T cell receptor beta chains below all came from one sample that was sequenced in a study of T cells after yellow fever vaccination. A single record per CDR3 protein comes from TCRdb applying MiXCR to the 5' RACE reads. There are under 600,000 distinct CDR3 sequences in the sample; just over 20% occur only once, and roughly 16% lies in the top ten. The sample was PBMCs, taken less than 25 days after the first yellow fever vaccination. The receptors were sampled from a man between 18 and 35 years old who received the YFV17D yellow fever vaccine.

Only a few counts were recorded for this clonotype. The CDR3 DNA reads as TGTGCCAGCAGCGGCAGCCTGCCTGAGACCCAGTACTTC. Amino acid sequence: CASSGSLPETQYF. This chain uses TRBV12-3 or TRBV12-4 with TRBJ2-5; no definite D call. Trimming pared 6 bases from V and 5 bases from J, leaving 13 bases between. This CDR3 is built from 13 residues.

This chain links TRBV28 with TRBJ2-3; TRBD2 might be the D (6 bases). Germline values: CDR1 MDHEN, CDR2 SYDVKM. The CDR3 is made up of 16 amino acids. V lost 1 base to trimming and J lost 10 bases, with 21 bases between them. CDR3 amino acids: CASSLLTFGRERSQYF. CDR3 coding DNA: TGTGCCAGCAGTTTATTAACCTTCGGACGGGAGCGATCGCAGTATTTT.

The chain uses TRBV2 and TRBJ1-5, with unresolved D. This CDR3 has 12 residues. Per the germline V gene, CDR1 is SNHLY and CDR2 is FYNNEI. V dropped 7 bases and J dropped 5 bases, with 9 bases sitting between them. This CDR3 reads CASNGIYQPQHF. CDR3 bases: TGTGCCAGCAATGGCATATATCAGCCCCAGCATTTT.

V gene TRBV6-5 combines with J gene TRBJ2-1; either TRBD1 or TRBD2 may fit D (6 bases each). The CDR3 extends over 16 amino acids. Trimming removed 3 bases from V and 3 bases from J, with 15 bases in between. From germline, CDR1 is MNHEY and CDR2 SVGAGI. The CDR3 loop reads CASSYQVGGNYNEQFF. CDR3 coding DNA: TGTGCCAGCAGTTATCAAGTCGGGGGCAACTACAATGAGCAGTTCTTC.

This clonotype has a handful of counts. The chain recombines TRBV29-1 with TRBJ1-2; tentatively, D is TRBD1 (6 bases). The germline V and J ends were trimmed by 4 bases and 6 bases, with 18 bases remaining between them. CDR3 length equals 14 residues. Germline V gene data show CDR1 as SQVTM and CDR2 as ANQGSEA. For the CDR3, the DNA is TGCAGCGTTGTACAGGGATCTAAAGGACATGGCTACACCTTC. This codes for CSVVQGSKGHGYTF.

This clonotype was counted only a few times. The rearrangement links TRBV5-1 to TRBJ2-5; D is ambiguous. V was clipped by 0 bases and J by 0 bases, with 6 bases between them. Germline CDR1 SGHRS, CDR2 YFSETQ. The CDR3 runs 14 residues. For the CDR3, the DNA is TGCGCCAGCAGCTTGGAGAGAGACCAAGAGACCCAGTACTTC. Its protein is CASSLERDQETQYF.

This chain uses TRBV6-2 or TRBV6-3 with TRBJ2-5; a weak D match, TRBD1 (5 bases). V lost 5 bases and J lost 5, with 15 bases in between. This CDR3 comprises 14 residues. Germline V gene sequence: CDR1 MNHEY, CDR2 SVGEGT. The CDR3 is CASSRMQGGETQYF. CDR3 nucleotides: TGTGCCAGCAGTCGGATGCAGGGTGGGGAGACCCAGTACTTC.

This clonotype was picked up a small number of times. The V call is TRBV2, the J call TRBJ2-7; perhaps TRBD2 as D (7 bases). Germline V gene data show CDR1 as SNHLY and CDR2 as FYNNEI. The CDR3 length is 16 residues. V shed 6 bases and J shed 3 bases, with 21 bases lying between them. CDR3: CASSEGGGEGDYEQYV. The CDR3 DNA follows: TGTGCCAGCAGCGAGGGGGGAGGGGAAGGCGACTACGAGCAGTACGTC.

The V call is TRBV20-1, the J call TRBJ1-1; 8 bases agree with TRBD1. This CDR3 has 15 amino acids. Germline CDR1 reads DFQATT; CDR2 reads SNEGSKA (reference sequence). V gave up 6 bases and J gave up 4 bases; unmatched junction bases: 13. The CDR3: CSAGTPTGGGTEAFF. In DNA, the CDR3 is TGCAGTGCGGGAACGCCCACAGGGGGAGGCACTGAAGCTTTCTTT.

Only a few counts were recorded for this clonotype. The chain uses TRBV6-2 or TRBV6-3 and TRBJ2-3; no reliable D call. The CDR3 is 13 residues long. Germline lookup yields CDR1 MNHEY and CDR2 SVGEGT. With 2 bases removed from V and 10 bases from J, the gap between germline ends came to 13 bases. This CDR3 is CASSYVGVLAQYF. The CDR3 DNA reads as TGTGCCAGCAGTTACGTTGGCGTCTTGGCGCAGTATTTT.

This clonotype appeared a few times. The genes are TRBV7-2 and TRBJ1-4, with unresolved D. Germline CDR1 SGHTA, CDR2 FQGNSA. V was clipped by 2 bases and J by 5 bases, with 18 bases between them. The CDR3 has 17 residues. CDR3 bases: TGTGCCAGCAGCTTAAACGCGGTTGGCCGGCTGAATGAAAAACTGTTTTTT. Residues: CASSLNAVGRLNEKLFF.

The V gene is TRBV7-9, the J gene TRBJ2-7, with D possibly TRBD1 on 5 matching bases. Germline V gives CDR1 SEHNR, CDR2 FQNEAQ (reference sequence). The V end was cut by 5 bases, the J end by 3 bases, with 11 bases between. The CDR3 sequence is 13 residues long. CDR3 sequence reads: CASSRQPYYEQYV. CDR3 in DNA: TGTGCCAGCAGCCGACAGCCCTACTACGAGCAGTACGTC.

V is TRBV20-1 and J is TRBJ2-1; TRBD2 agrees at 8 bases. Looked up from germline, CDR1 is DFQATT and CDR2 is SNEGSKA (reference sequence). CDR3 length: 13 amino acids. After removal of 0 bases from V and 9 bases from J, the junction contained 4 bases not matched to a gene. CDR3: CSARDLGGAEQFF. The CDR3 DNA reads TGCAGTGCTAGAGATCTCGGGGGGGCTGAGCAGTTCTTC.

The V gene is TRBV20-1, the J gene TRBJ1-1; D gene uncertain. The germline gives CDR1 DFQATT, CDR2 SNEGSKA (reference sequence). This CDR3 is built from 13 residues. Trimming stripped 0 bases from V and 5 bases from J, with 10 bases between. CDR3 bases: TGCAGTGCTAGAGATTTTGGGAGGACTGAAGCTTTCTTT. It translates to CSARDFGRTEAFF.

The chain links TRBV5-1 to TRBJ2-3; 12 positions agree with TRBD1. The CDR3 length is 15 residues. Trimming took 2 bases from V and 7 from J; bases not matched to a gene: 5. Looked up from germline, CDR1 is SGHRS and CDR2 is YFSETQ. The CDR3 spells CASSLTGTGGNTQYF. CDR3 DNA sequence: TGCGCCAGCAGCTTAACCGGGACAGGGGGCAATACGCAGTATTTT. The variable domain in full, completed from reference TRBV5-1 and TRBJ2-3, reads KAGVTQTPRYLIKTRGQQVTLSCSPISGHRSVSWYQQTPGQGLQFLFEYFSETQRNKGNFPGRFSGRQFSNSRSEMNVSTLELGDSALYLCASSLTGTGGNTQYFGPGTRLTVL.

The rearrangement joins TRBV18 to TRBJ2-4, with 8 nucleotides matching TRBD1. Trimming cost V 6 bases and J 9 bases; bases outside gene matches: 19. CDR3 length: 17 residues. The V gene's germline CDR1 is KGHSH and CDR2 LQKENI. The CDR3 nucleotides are TGTGCCAGCTCCCAGGGGGCGGGAAAGGCCCGGGGGAGCATTCAGTACTTC. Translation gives CASSQGAGKARGSIQYF.

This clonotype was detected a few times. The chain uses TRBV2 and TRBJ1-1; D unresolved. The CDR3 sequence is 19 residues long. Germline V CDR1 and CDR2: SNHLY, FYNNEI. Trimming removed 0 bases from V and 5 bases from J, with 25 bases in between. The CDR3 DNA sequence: TGTGCCAGCAGTGAAGCGATTTTAACGACGGCCGTTCGAGGGACTGAAGCTTTCTTT. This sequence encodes CASSEAILTTAVRGTEAFF.

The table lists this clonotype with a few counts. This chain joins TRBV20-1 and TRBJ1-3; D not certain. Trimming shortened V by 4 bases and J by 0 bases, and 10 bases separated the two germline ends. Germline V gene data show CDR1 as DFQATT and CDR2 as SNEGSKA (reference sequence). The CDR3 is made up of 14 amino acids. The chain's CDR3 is CSANDNNSGNTIYF. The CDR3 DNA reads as TGCAGTGCTAACGATAACAACTCTGGAAACACCATATATTTT.

The CDR3 sequence is CASSLWTGEQQTQYF. The CDR3 region has the DNA TGCGCCAGCAGCTTATGGACAGGGGAGCAACAGACCCAGTACTTC. This chain connects TRBV5-1 to TRBJ2-5, with 9 bases aligning to TRBD1. V was pared by 2 bases and J by 6 bases, with 8 bases of the junction left unmatched. This CDR3 comprises 15 residues. Germline lookup yields CDR1 SGHRS and CDR2 YFSETQ.

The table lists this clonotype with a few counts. CDR3 DNA: TGTGCCAGCAGCGTAGGCTACAAAGAGACCCAGTACTTC. Translation: CASSVGYKETQYF. The rearrangement joins TRBV9 to TRBJ2-5, with D unclear. Germline V CDR1 and CDR2: SGDLS, YYNGEE. The CDR3 is made up of 13 amino acids. The ends were cut back, 0 bases at V and 3 bases at J, with 6 bases in the middle.

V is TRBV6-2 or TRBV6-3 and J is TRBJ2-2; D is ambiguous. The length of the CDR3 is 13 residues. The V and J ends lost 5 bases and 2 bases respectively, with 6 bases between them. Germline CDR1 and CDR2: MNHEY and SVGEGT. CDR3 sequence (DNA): TGTGCCAGCAGTAGGCACAACACCGGGGAGCTGTTTTTT. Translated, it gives CASSRHNTGELFF.

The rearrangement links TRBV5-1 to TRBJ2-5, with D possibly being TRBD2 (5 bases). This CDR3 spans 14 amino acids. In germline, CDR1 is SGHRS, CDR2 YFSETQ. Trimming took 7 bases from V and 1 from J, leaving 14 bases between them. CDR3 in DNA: TGCGCCAGCGGTCCGGGAATTCCCCAAGAGACCCAGTACTTC. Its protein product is CASGPGIPQETQYF.

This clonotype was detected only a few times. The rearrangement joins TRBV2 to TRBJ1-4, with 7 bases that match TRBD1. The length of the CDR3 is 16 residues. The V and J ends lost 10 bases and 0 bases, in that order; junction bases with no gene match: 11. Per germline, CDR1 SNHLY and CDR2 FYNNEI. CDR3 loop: CATSQGDRSTNEKLFF. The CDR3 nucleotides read TGTGCCACCTCCCAGGGGGACCGCTCAACTAATGAAAAACTGTTTTTT. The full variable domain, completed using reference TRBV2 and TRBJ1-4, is EPEVTQTPSHQVTQMGQEVILRCVPISNHLYFYWYRQILGQKVEFLVSFYNNEISEKSEIFDDQFSVERPDGSNFTLKIRSTKLEDSAMYFCATSQGDRSTNEKLFFGSGTQLSVL.

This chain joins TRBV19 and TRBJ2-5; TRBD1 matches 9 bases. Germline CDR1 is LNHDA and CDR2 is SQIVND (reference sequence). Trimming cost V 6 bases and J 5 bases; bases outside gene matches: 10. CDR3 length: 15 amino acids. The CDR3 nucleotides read TGTGCCAGTAGCCCCGGGACAGGGTTGAGGGAGACCCAGTACTTC. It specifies CASSPGTGLRETQYF.